These 18 T cell receptor beta chains share one sample of origin, sequenced in a study of T cells in localized non-small cell lung cancer (dated by TCRdb to the early 2020s). Library generation was performed with the immunoSEQ multiplex PCR assay. Drawn from immuneACCESS, this table holds only the in-frame rearrangements with V and J called that TCRdb kept. Clones are partly lost; checked studies trace under half to an unresolved V gene and leave the rest unexplained. The sample table records about 1,900 clones; approximately 30% of these occur just once. The ten most abundant clones make up 15% to 20% of the sample. Sequenced here: normal lung tissue next to the tumor, sampled before any cancer treatment. The receptors here all came from a woman aged 40 to 75 with stage II lung adenocarcinoma.

The V call is TRBV6-8, the J call TRBJ2-3, with D unclear. The CDR3 is 13 amino acids. Trimming left V 7 bases short and J 6 bases short, with 14 bases between. The germline V gene has CDR1 MNHGY and CDR2 SAAAGT. The CDR3: CASIWTAGDTQYF. The CDR3 DNA sequence: TGTGCCAGCATTTGGACCGCTGGGGATACGCAGTATTTT.

The V call is TRBV11-3, the J call TRBJ2-7; D is perhaps TRBD1 (5 bases). The CDR3 is 15 residues long. Germline CDR1 and CDR2: SGHNT and YENEEA. V lost 2 bases and J 0 bases, leaving 11 bases between the germline ends. In DNA, the CDR3 is TGTGCCAGCAGCTTAAACTTGCAGGGCTCCTACGAGCAGTACTTC. Translation gives CASSLNLQGSYEQYF.

This clone was counted only a few times. The genes are TRBV11-3 and TRBJ2-7; TRBD2 aligns across 16 bases. J was trimmed by 12 bases and V by 5 bases; bases with no gene match: 10. CDR3 size: 15 residues. CDR1 SGHNT and CDR2 YENEEA come from the germline V gene. CDR3 residues: CASSLGGTSGRAPYF. CDR3 nucleotide sequence: TGTGCCAGCAGCCTTGGAGGGACTAGCGGGAGGGCCCCGTACTTC.

The chain has TRBV29-1 and TRBJ2-1; TRBD2 matches 7 bases. This CDR3 has 14 amino acids. The germline CDR1 and CDR2 sequences are SQVTM and ANQGSEA. Trimming took 4 bases from V and 7 from J; bases not matched to a gene: 10. The CDR3 coding sequence is TGCAGCGTTGGGCTGGGCGGGAGAGCGAATGAGCAGTTCTTC. It codes for CSVGLGGRANEQFF.

The chain joins TRBV11-1 to TRBJ2-2, with D unclear. Deletions cut 6 bases from V and 0 bases from J, with 11 bases between. The germline V gene has CDR1 SGHAT and CDR2 FQDESV (reference sequence). The CDR3 runs to 15 residues. The CDR3 is CASSLDRSNTGELFF. The CDR3 nucleotides are TGTGCCAGCAGTCTTGACCGATCGAACACCGGGGAGCTGTTTTTT. The full variable domain, rest sourced from reference TRBV11-1 and TRBJ2-2, is EAEVAQSPRYKITEKSQAVAFWCDPISGHATLYWYRQILGQGPELLVQFQDESVVDDSQLPKDRFSAERLKGVDSTLKIQPAELGDSAMYLCASSLDRSNTGELFFGEGSRLTVL.

The rearrangement joins TRBV6-8 to TRBJ2-1; 10 bases are shared with TRBD1. The CDR3 is made up of 15 amino acids. Germline V gene lookup returns CDR1 MNHGY and CDR2 SAAAGT. Germline trimming cut 5 bases from V and 4 bases from J; bases unmatched to any gene: 5. The CDR3 DNA follows: TGTGCCAGCAGTGGTGGGACAGGGGAATACAATGAGCAGTTCTTC. Translation: CASSGGTGEYNEQFF.

This clone was picked up a small number of times. V is TRBV16 and J is TRBJ2-3; 9 nucleotides agree with TRBD1. Trimming took 2 bases from V and 3 from J; bases not matched to a gene: 3. CDR1 and CDR2 (germline): KGHSY, FQNENV. The CDR3 contains 15 residues. The CDR3 bases are TGTGCCAGCAGCCAACGGGACAGGGCGACAGATACGCAGTATTTT. Translating gives CASSQRDRATDTQYF.

This clone came up once. The V gene is TRBV15, the J gene TRBJ1-5, with 9 nucleotides matching TRBD1. This CDR3 has 15 residues. CDR1 and CDR2 from the germline V gene are LNHNV and YYDKDF (reference sequence). V shed 1 base, J shed 5 bases, and the junction held 3 bases outside the gene matches. CDR3 loop: CATSRGDREDQPQHF. The CDR3 DNA follows: TGTGCCACCAGCAGAGGGGACAGGGAGGATCAGCCCCAGCATTTT.

This chain connects TRBV27 to TRBJ1-1; TRBD1 might be the D (6 bases). The CDR3 is made up of 15 amino acids. Trimming shortened V by 0 bases and J by 2 bases, and 10 bases separated the two germline ends. Per the germline V gene, CDR1 is MNHEY and CDR2 is SMNVEV (reference sequence). CDR3 residues: CASSLSLRGNTEAFF. DNA of the CDR3: TGTGCCAGCAGTTTATCCCTCAGGGGCAACACTGAAGCTTTCTTT.

This rearrangement joins TRBV2 to TRBJ2-3; TRBD2 might be the D (6 bases). Trimming took 6 bases from V and 2 from J, leaving 15 bases between them. This CDR3 comprises 15 residues. Germline-derived CDR1 and CDR2 are SNHLY and FYNNEI. CDR3: CASREGLSFTDTQYF. CDR3 bases: TGTGCCAGCAGAGAGGGACTCAGCTTCACAGATACGCAGTATTTT. The whole variable domain, remainder taken from reference TRBV2 and TRBJ2-3, is EPEVTQTPSHQVTQMGQEVILRCVPISNHLYFYWYRQILGQKVEFLVSFYNNEISEKSEIFDDQFSVERPDGSNFTLKIRSTKLEDSAMYFCASREGLSFTDTQYFGPGTRLTVL.

The CDR3 region is CASSQDPPTDDSTDTQYF. The CDR3 region has the DNA TGCGCCAGCAGTCAAGATCCACCGACAGACGATAGCACAGATACGCAGTATTTT. This chain links TRBV23-1 with TRBJ2-3; D is possibly TRBD1 (5 bases). Being an ORF, TRBV23-1 has a function that is uncertain. Trimming pared 2 bases from V and 0 bases from J, leaving 18 bases between. The CDR3 consists of 18 residues.

This clone is medium-sized within its sample. This chain joins TRBV2 and TRBJ2-1, with 7 bases identical to TRBD2. Trimming removed 0 bases from V and 3 bases from J; junction bases left unmatched: 8. The CDR3 totals 17 residues. CDR1 SNHLY and CDR2 FYNNEI come from the germline V gene. The CDR3 loop reads CASSEASGLAVYNEQFF. CDR3 nucleotides: TGTGCCAGCAGTGAAGCTTCTGGCCTAGCGGTCTACAATGAGCAGTTCTTC.

The chain uses TRBV5-1 and TRBJ2-1, with 8 bases identical to TRBD1. V dropped 3 bases and J dropped 0; count of bases not matched to a gene: 17. This CDR3 contains 20 residues. Looked up from germline, CDR1 is SGHRS and CDR2 is YFSETQ. The CDR3, as DNA: TGCGCCAGCAGCTCCTTTGGGGGACAGGCGACCGGGAGCTCCTACAATGAGCAGTTCTTC. As protein: CASSSFGGQATGSSYNEQFF.

The CDR3 is CASSFAGQGRGSYGYTF. Written as DNA, the CDR3 is TGTGCCAGCAGTTTCGCCGGACAGGGGCGCGGGAGCTATGGCTACACCTTC. The chain joins TRBV28 to TRBJ1-2; 9 bases are shared with TRBD1. V trimming: 3 bases; J trimming: 4 bases; junction bases outside the gene matches: 12. The CDR3 loop spans 17 amino acids. The germline V gene encodes CDR1 MDHEN and CDR2 SYDVKM.

This clone was seen only once. This rearrangement joins TRBV29-1 to TRBJ2-7; D possibly matches TRBD1 or TRBD2 (5 bases each). Per germline, CDR1 SQVTM and CDR2 ANQGSEA. Trimming stripped 0 bases from V and 0 bases from J, with 9 bases between. The CDR3 contains 14 residues. The CDR3 loop is CSVEEGPHSYEQYF. The CDR3 nucleotides read TGCAGCGTTGAAGAGGGACCCCACTCCTACGAGCAGTACTTC.

By frequency in the sample, this clone is large. At one end the junction does not follow the germline gene, possibly because of a read error. The chain is built from TRBV6-8 and TRBJ1-1; tentatively, D is TRBD1 (5 bases). The CDR3 is 17 amino acids. Germline V gene lookup returns CDR1 MNHGY and CDR2 SAAAGT. The CDR3 reads CASSLRGDGEVKTEAFF. In DNA form, the CDR3 reads TGTGCCAGCAGTCTGAGGGGCGACGGGGAAGTGAAAACTGAAGCTTTCTTT.

V usage is TRBV6-8 and J usage is TRBJ2-5, with D maybe TRBD2 (6 bases). The CDR3 runs 14 residues. V was clipped by 2 bases and J by 3 bases, with 10 bases between them. Looked up from germline, CDR1 is MNHGY and CDR2 is SAAAGT. CDR3 sequence: CASSYRDSKETQYF. The CDR3, as DNA: TGTGCCAGCAGTTACCGGGACTCCAAAGAGACCCAGTACTTC.

This clone occurred a few times. The chain is built from TRBV6-8 and TRBJ2-2; TRBD2 might be the D (6 bases). The CDR3 loop spans 15 amino acids. V lost 5 bases, J lost 4 bases, and 14 bases lay in between. The V gene's germline CDR1 is MNHGY and CDR2 SAAAGT. CDR3 nucleotides: TGTGCCAGCAGTGTCGCGATGGGGGGCACCGGGGAGCTGTTTTTT. Translation gives CASSVAMGGTGELFF.